Listed below are T cell receptor beta chains from one sample, sequenced in a study of metastatic and nonmetastatic thyroid tumors. TCRdb reanalyzed the PCR reads with MiXCR. Among tens of thousands of clones listed, around 20% were seen once. Sample: blood. The origin of the receptors is a female donor with papillary thyroid cancer or a benign thyroid nodule (not recorded which). Some clones in this sample may be carry-over from other donors' samples. Each CDR3 is given with its conserved first and last residue. D genes are given only for firm matches. Clone size is shown for a subset of rows, as once, few, many or a class of expanded clone.

V	J	size	D	CDR3	DNA
TRBV7-2	TRBJ2-7	-	-	CASSLRDGAYEQYF	TGTGCCAGCAGCTTACGCGACGGCGCCTACGAGCAGTACTTC
TRBV2	TRBJ2-1	many	-	CASSEHLYNEQFF	TGTGCCAGCAGTGAACACCTTTACAATGAGCAGTTCTTC
TRBV13	TRBJ1-2	-	-	CASSFSTSGYTF	TGTGCCAGCAGCTTCAGTACTAGTGGCTACACCTTC
TRBV12-3/TRBV12-4	TRBJ2-7	-	-	CASSLGNYEQYF	TGTGCCAGCAGTTTAGGCAACTACGAGCAGTACTTC
TRBV6-1	TRBJ2-2	many	-	CASKNPDTGELFF	TGTGCCAGTAAGAATCCAGACACCGGGGAGCTGTTTTTT
TRBV19	TRBJ2-2	-	-	CASSIVFLLGQVTGELFF	TGTGCCAGTAGTATCGTGTTTTTGCTGGGCCAGGTGACCGGGGAGCTGTTTTTT
TRBV30	TRBJ1-2	medium-sized	-	CAYHRDYGYTF	TGTGCCTACCACAGGGACTATGGCTACACCTTC
TRBV7-2	TRBJ2-1	many	-	CASSFPGSYNEQFF	TGTGCCAGCAGCTTTCCTGGGTCCTACAATGAGCAGTTCTTC
TRBV28	TRBJ2-7	few	-	CASTLQLGEGSGYEQYF	TGTGCCAGTACCCTCCAGCTAGGGGAAGGTAGCGGCTACGAGCAGTACTTC
TRBV7-9	TRBJ2-1	many	TRBD2	CASTDGVSGRGNEQFF	TGTGCCAGCACCGACGGAGTTAGCGGGAGAGGCAATGAGCAGTTCTTC
TRBV11-1	TRBJ2-7	-	-	CASSPAGAGQNYEQYF	TGTGCCAGCAGCCCTGCCGGGGCGGGACAGAACTACGAGCAGTACTTC
TRBV20-1	TRBJ1-2	many	-	CSASRGTFYGYTF	TGCAGTGCTAGTCGGGGGACCTTCTATGGCTACACCTTC
TRBV6-5	TRBJ2-1	-	-	CASSYDTNVRNNEQFF	TGTGCCAGCAGTTACGACACTAACGTGAGAAACAATGAGCAGTTCTTC
TRBV9	TRBJ2-1	many	TRBD2	CASSGAGGPSFGSYNEQFF	TGTGCCAGCAGCGGGGCGGGAGGGCCCTCTTTCGGCTCCTACAATGAGCAGTTCTTC
TRBV2	TRBJ1-2	-	-	CASSDRTAAYGYTF	TGTGCCAGCAGTGACCGGACGGCAGCCTATGGCTACACCTTC
TRBV20-1	TRBJ2-3	many	-	CSARELGGSTDTQYF	TGCAGTGCTAGAGAGCTGGGCGGGAGCACAGATACGCAGTATTTT
TRBV6-5	TRBJ2-3	many	TRBD2	CASSLLAGYSTDTQYF	TGTGCCAGCAGCTTACTAGCGGGGTATTCCACAGATACGCAGTATTTT
TRBV7-9	TRBJ2-7	many	TRBD2	CASSLWGGNKQYF	TGTGCCAGCAGCTTATGGGGGGGAAACAAGCAGTACTTC
TRBV5-1	TRBJ2-3	few	-	CASSLDLGATDTQYF	TGCGCCAGCAGCTTGGACTTAGGGGCCACAGATACGCAGTATTTT
TRBV19	TRBJ1-2	many	-	CASSYGGSGYTF	TGTGCCAGTAGTTATGGAGGGAGTGGCTACACCTTC
TRBV29-1	TRBJ2-3	many	-	CSVALLAPADTQYF	TGCAGCGTCGCCCTACTAGCTCCCGCCGATACGCAGTATTTT
TRBV18	TRBJ2-1	-	TRBD2	CASSPGTRNDGQFF	TGTGCCAGCTCACCGGGGACTAGAAACGATGGGCAGTTCTTC
TRBV3-1	TRBJ2-7	medium-sized	-	CASSQSSYEQYF	TGTGCCAGCAGCCAAAGCTCCTACGAGCAGTACTTC
TRBV19	TRBJ1-1	many	-	CASRPRGGRTEAFF	TGTGCCAGTAGGCCCCGAGGGGGGAGAACTGAAGCTTTCTTT
TRBV5-1	TRBJ1-3	many	TRBD1	CASSITQGKAGNTIYF	TGCGCCAGCAGCATAACACAGGGGAAGGCTGGAAACACCATATATTTT
TRBV20-1	TRBJ2-2	few	-	CSARGDGELFF	TGCAGTGCTAGGGGGGACGGGGAGCTGTTTTTT
TRBV2	TRBJ2-7	many	-	CASSEALLSDEQYF	TGTGCCAGCAGTGAAGCATTGCTATCTGACGAGCAGTACTTC
TRBV20-1	TRBJ2-4	few	-	CSARGVAKNIQYF	TGCAGTGCTAGGGGGGTGGCCAAAAACATTCAGTACTTC
TRBV19	TRBJ1-2	many	TRBD1	CASSTGQVTSLYGYTF	TGTGCCAGTAGTACCGGACAGGTGACCTCGCTCTATGGCTACACCTTC
TRBV18	TRBJ2-2	many	-	CASSPRLVITGELFF	TGTGCCAGCTCACCGAGACTAGTTATCACCGGGGAGCTGTTTTTT
TRBV7-1	TRBJ2-1	many	TRBD1	CASTPRGTGGSGGSYNEQFF	TGTGCCAGCACTCCGAGAGGGACAGGGGGCTCTGGTGGTTCCTACAATGAGCAGTTCTTC
TRBV24-1	TRBJ2-7	-	-	CATSDLVGEQYF	TGTGCCACCAGTGATTTGGTGGGAGAGCAGTACTTC
TRBV27	TRBJ2-3	many	TRBD2	CASSLRLAGVTDTQYF	TGTGCCAGCAGTCTCAGACTAGCGGGCGTCACAGATACGCAGTATTTT
TRBV2	TRBJ1-2	-	TRBD1	CASGRDRAGGYTF	TGTGCCAGCGGCCGGGACAGGGCCGGCGGCTACACCTTC
TRBV18	TRBJ1-5	many	TRBD1	CASSPDREDQPQHF	TGTGCCAGCTCCCCAGACAGGGAGGATCAGCCCCAGCATTTT
TRBV19	TRBJ2-1	few	TRBD2	CASSGTSGSLLEQFF	TGTGCCAGTAGTGGGACTAGCGGGAGCCTGCTTGAGCAGTTCTTC
TRBV29-1	TRBJ2-3	many	-	CSVSPAAQEDTQYF	TGCAGCGTTTCCCCGGCTGCCCAGGAAGATACGCAGTATTTT